This T cell receptor (beta chain) was profiled in a study of blood T cells in healthy people across ages. General study points: Fewer expanded clones and more diversity marked long-lived versus aged donors.

Through a sample-barcoded 5' primer and a J-beta primer mix, a second PCR was run for about 6 to 12 cycles. MiXCR was run by TCRdb on the 5' RACE reads, yielding one entry per CDR3 protein. Altogether some 930,000 distinct CDR3 sequences are present, just under 30% being singletons, with the ten largest covering roughly a tenth. Points on this clonotype: Its matching antigen is unknown.

Germline V gene sequence: CDR1 SGHTA, CDR2 FQGNSA. V was pared by 3 bases and J by 5 bases, with 6 bases of the junction left unmatched. The CDR3 is made up of 16 amino acids. These records were also assigned to another study, of T cells of mothers and their children. That paper adds: Second-PCR primer M1S introduced sample barcodes and 2-4 random nucleotides.

The chain is built from TRBV7-2 and TRBJ2-1; TRBD2 matches 11 bases. The receptor was isolated from a woman in her 40s in good health. The sample taken for sequencing was blood. CDR3 region: CASSFIAGGPDNEQFF. The CDR3 DNA reads TGTGCCAGCAGCTTCATAGCGGGAGGGCCCGACAATGAGCAGTTCTTC.